The subject of this entry is one T cell receptor beta chain. Its target antigen remains unknown. No base qualities exist here, and no much larger clone lies one base off it. The cohort comprised 670 or so healthy bone marrow donors. Cohort members were all nominally healthy when sampled, although unrecorded immune exposures were likely present. The donor was CMV seronegative and was included in the group of 352 seronegative cohort members. Every donor gave a peripheral blood sample, and the peripheral blood mononuclear cells from that sample were used for TCR beta sequencing. The Qiagen DNeasy Blood Extraction Kit was used to extract genomic DNA from the blood cell samples. This specimen comes from a study of cytomegalovirus exposure and HLA in healthy donors (dated by TCRdb to between 2016 and 2019). Study-level background: An earlier analysis of approximately 640 of the donors reported more than 250 Gb of sequence data and approximately 110 million unique TCR beta sequences from about 200 million T cells. An early release that covered roughly 600 HLA-typed donors contained approximately 320 gigabases of sequencing data and 70 million to 100 million unique TCR sequences. The genetic ancestry cluster associated with self-reported Caucasian donors included approximately 85% of the 398 genotyped donors. The study aimed to test whether cataloging public T cell receptors could reveal signatures of past pathogen exposure. The study profiled the T cell repertoires of 500 to 800 subjects by immunosequencing and related them to cytomegalovirus serostatus. Besides the first cohort of roughly 660 subjects, a separate validation cohort made up of over a hundred different subjects was used. To predict cytomegalovirus infection status, the study brought together high-throughput TCR immunosequencing, statistical association of individual TCRs with disease status, and machine learning. A later analysis re-examined previously published TCR beta repertoires from more than 650 donors and added high-resolution HLA genotyping to investigate patterns of TCR occurrence. Rather than drawing on any new phenotypic data, the later analysis identified candidate immune exposures from TCR beta sequences and the way those sequences occurred across donors. An earlier analysis of more than 450 of the donors used high-throughput TCR beta sequencing to judge whether each TCR beta V gene segment behaved as functional or pseudogenic. Donor age, sex, ethnicity and CMV serostatus were compiled together with the repertoire data. In a later genetic analysis, genome-wide SNP genotypes for 398 of the 666 donors were used, and that subset was treated as a discovery cohort. Every discovery cohort repertoire had been produced on one sequencing platform. Class I and class II HLA loci were covered by the typing at four-digit resolution. Typing coverage varied by locus: roughly 629-640 donors for A, B, C, DRB1 and DQB1; roughly 520 for DQA1; around 570 for DPA1; roughly 450 for DPB1. Because of strong linkage in the cohort, roughly five DR-DQ haplotypes were treated as single units for association and clustering. On average, roughly 250,000 unique TCR beta nucleotide sequences were sequenced per donor among roughly 430 genotyped donors of the cohort, with roughly 20% of those sequences being non-productive. The paper's findings and limits, for the study overall: It was suggested by the authors that the approach could potentially be generalized to other disease states and immunological phenotypes. In a later analysis, several top co-occurrence clusters were reported to appear linked to parvovirus B19, influenza, CMV and Epstein-Barr virus. A few of the identified cytomegalovirus-associated TCR beta chains were confirmed in vitro to be specific for cytomegalovirus antigens. Roughly uniform sequencing depth across donors was assumed in presence/absence analyses, although this assumption may not hold. The study gave a list of 150 to 200 TCR beta chains associated with cytomegalovirus. Because HLA typing was unavailable for some donors at each locus, only the typed subset was used in association tests. Because counts were too low, about 18 rarely observed V segments, including chromosome 9 orphons, were left out of the earlier analysis of 500 to 650 of the donors. Broadly in line with IMGT annotations, most TCR beta V segments showed up in productive rearrangements about 87% or about 30% of the time in an earlier analysis of some 590 of the donors. Some IMGT-functional V segments, including TRBV6-2 and TRBV6-3, could not be told apart with the 87-base-pair reads, so those segments were excluded. For the cohort, immune exposure information was limited to CMV serostatus. This cohort had only TCR beta chains sequenced, and the lack of alpha or paired-chain data limited which features could be detected. In a later genetic analysis, a missense DCLRE1C variant was associated with V-gene and J-gene trimming of TCR beta chains, and the association was replicated in an independent cohort. When HLA alleles, especially DR and DQ, strongly co-occurred, TCR associations were difficult to assign to individual alleles. Cytomegalovirus status was reported to be diagnosed by the classifier with high specificity and sensitivity in both the original and validation cohorts. In a later analysis, most CMV-associated TCR beta chains were found to appear HLA-restricted, with HLA associations seemingly driven largely by CMV exposure. A cluster of highly shared sequence variants was judged likely to be a technical artifact of the sequencing pipeline. In a later analysis, TCR association rates were found to vary across HLA loci, with the most associated TCRs seen for DRB1 alleles and the fewest for HLA-C alleles. Compared with the roughly 670-donor mean, donors in an Asian-associated ancestry cluster had fewer N-insertions in productive TCRs, according to a later genetic analysis. A further reported finding was that TCR beta sequences accurately predicted the HLA-A and HLA-B alleles for most subjects in the first cohort. A later analysis associated 16,951 TCR beta sequences with specific HLA alleles at a false discovery rate of 0.05. Compared with equally common non-associated chains, HLA-associated TCR beta chains in a later analysis were more clonally expanded and had lower generation probabilities. Across donors, most TCR sequences were observed very rarely, whereas some public TCRs were present in many individuals. Correlated functional status among segregating V segments might be attributable to linkage disequilibrium, but an unknown experimental factor could not be ruled out.

Library preparation used the immunoSEQ multiplex PCR assay. For the multiplex PCR, a mixture combining 60 forward primers for TCR Vbeta segments and 13 reverse primers for TCR Jbeta segments was used. The CDR3 region of rearranged TCR beta genes was amplified from genomic DNA with a multiplex PCR assay. The Illumina HiSeq System was used to sequence the amplified TCR beta libraries as 87-base-pair reads. The source study handled its data this way. A later analysis counted approximately 74 million unique TCR beta chains across the 550 to 800 repertoires, and some 11 million of these chains were shared by at least two donors. Raw reads were error-corrected and collapsed into unique sequences with a nearest-neighbor algorithm that merged closely related sequences to remove PCR and sequencing errors. CDR3 sequences were aligned to IMGT reference sequences to assign V, D and J gene segments. For a sequence to be retained, a match of at least six nucleotides was required to both a V gene segment and a J gene segment. A rearrangement was called productive if the CDR3 had no stop codons and remained in frame with V and J, and every other rearrangement was called non-productive. Following IMGT convention, CDR3 was defined as the stretch from the second conserved V-encoded cysteine up to the conserved J-encoded phenylalanine. Sequences without an unambiguous match to a single V gene segment were excluded from the earlier analysis of several hundred of the donors. An earlier analysis of 587 of the donors classified V segments as functional when productive rearrangements were above 56.7% and as segregating when the standard deviation between donors was above 5%. A statistical classification framework was developed to diagnose cytomegalovirus status using the catalog of TCR beta chain sequences. In a later analysis, V and J genes were assigned by comparing TCR nucleotide sequences against IMGT/GENE-DB human TR gene sequences. In a later analysis, CDR3 sequences and most-parsimonious VDJ recombination scenarios were assigned using the TCRdist pipeline. In a later analysis, each TCR beta chain was defined by its CDR3 amino acid sequence together with its V-gene family, and reads without a unique V-gene family were excluded. To address suspected cross-contamination and a sequencing artifact, a later analysis removed 450 to 700 highly shared, low-generation-probability nucleotide sequences. For each public chain, a later analysis derived a clonal expansion index from normalized ranks of inferred template counts within each repertoire. A later analysis computed generation probabilities with a VDJ recombination model fitted to out-of-frame rearrangements, and checked the results against IGoR. In a later analysis, TCR-TCR, TCR-HLA and TCR-CMV co-occurrence was scored with hypergeometric tests, and a repertoire-size bias correction was applied to TCR pairs. To estimate false discovery rates, a later analysis permuted the HLA or CMV assignments 20 times. A later analysis grouped co-occurring TCRs with DBSCAN, adding TCRdist sequence similarity when clustering within HLA-allele-positive subsets. Co-occurrence clustering excluded repertoires with fewer than 30,000 or more than 120,000 public chains, plus five with anomalous nucleotide sharing. The immuneACCESS repertoire file appears here via TCRdb, limited to in-frame rearrangements. These files lack a portion of the clones; in checked studies, under half of the deficit traces to unresolved V genes, and the cause of the others is not known. The D gene and trimming were derived from the DNA, and the V and J assignments and clone size from that table. The table for this sample lists 100,000 to 150,000 clones; about 81% of them were counted only once. Jointly, the top ten make up 0.85% to 1.4% of the sample.

Trimming costs V 0 bases and J 3 bases, and their ends lie 9 bases apart. The CDR1 and CDR2 encoded by the germline V gene are SQVTM and ANQGSEA. From the cysteine up to the phenylalanine, the CDR3 has a length of 13 residues. The retained sequence is limited to the CDR3, 39 bases, with the frame set at the first base. What was sequenced was PBMCs. The TCR originated in a woman under 40 in good health and CMV-seronegative. The sequence links TRBV29-1 to TRBJ2-7; TRBD2 might be the D gene, on 5 matching bases. Read as DNA, the sequence is TGCAGCGTTGAAGAGAGCGGATTCTACGAGCAGTACTTC. Its translation is CSVEESGFYEQYF.